Shown below are 30 T cell receptor beta chains from a single sample sequenced in a study of regulatory T cells in long-lasting Graves disease. Combining iRepertoire HTBI primers with Arm-PCR of CDR3 regions, the authors built TCR beta libraries. TCRdb recomputed calls from the multiplex PCR reads with MiXCR, one row per CDR3 protein. The data contain hundreds of thousands of distinct CDR3 sequences, more than 10% of them seen just once; the ten biggest clones take up more than 8%. Sample time point: newly diagnosed GD, antithyroid drugs for less than 3 months. RNA isolated from PBMCs was used to make the TCR library. The same data also contributed to another study, on T cells in Graves' hyperthyroidism and ophthalmopathy.

The starting material was peripheral blood mononuclear cells (PBMCs), obtained at new diagnosis, from a patient treated with antithyroid drugs. The source of these receptors is a woman aged 25-40 years with Graves disease.

This clonotype was observed at least ten times. The V gene is TRBV10-3, the J gene TRBJ1-1, with D perhaps TRBD1 (5 bases). Germline loops: CDR1 ENHRY, CDR2 SYGVKD. V was trimmed by 6 bases and J by 4 bases, leaving 15 bases between them. This CDR3 spans 14 amino acids. Written as DNA, the CDR3 is TGTGCCATCAGCGCAGGGTTGGTAGGCACTGAAGCTTTCTTT. Protein product: CAISAGLVGTEAFF.

This chain joins TRBV20-1 and TRBJ1-1; D is possibly TRBD1 (5 bases). The CDR3 consists of 12 residues. The V gene's germline CDR1 is DFQATT and CDR2 SNEGSKA (reference sequence). V gave up 1 base and J gave up 10 bases, with 13 bases separating them. The CDR3 loop reads CSARGGADSAFF. Written as DNA, the CDR3 is TGCAGTGCTAGAGGAGGGGCGGACTCAGCTTTCTTT.

This clonotype was observed many times. The chain links TRBV9 to TRBJ2-7; 9 positions match TRBD1. Looked up from germline, CDR1 is SGDLS and CDR2 is YYNGEE. This CDR3 has 15 amino acids. Trimming cost V 4 bases and J 5 bases; bases outside gene matches: 10. The CDR3 reads CASSPGQGRFDEQYF. CDR3 DNA sequence: TGTGCCAGCAGCCCGGGACAGGGAAGGTTCGACGAGCAGTACTTC.

This clonotype was detected ten times or more. The CDR3 DNA follows: TGTGCCAGCAGCCTATACCTCTACGAGCAGTACTTC. It translates to CASSLYLYEQYF. V is TRBV7-2 and J is TRBJ2-7; D uncertain. The CDR3 spans 12 residues. Trimming cost V 5 bases and J 3 bases, with 8 bases left between them. The germline gives CDR1 SGHTA, CDR2 FQGNSA.

This clonotype was seen at least ten times. Written as DNA, the CDR3 is TGTGCCATCAGGGTGACAGGGGCGAACACTGAAGCTTTCTTT. The encoded protein is CAIRVTGANTEAFF. V gene TRBV10-3 combines with J gene TRBJ1-1; 8 nucleotides line up with TRBD1. Germline-derived CDR1 and CDR2 are ENHRY and SYGVKD. CDR3 size: 14 residues. J was trimmed by 1 base and V by 6 bases; bases with no gene match: 4.

This clonotype was counted only a few times. The V and J genes are TRBV7-9 and TRBJ1-2; possibly TRBD1 for D (5 bases). CDR3 length: 15 amino acids. V lost 5 bases to trimming and J lost 4 bases, with 17 bases between them. Germline V lookup: CDR1 SEHNR, CDR2 FQNEAQ (reference sequence). For the CDR3, the DNA is TGTGCCAGCAGCCTACAAGTTTGGGACTTCTATGGCTACACCTTC. Its protein product is CASSLQVWDFYGYTF.

This clonotype was picked up many times. V is TRBV28 and J is TRBJ2-5, with D tentatively TRBD2 (6 bases). The V gene lost 3 bases and the J gene lost 3 bases, with 11 bases spanning the gap. This CDR3 region has 14 residues. CDR1 is MDHEN, CDR2 SYDVKM, per germline. The CDR3 loop is CASSFRVAEETQYF. DNA for the CDR3: TGTGCCAGCAGTTTCAGGGTAGCGGAAGAGACCCAGTACTTC.

This clonotype was recorded many times. Written as DNA, the CDR3 is TGTGCCAGCAGCTTAGCATTAAGACTAGCGGGACGGGATGAGCAGTTCTTC. It encodes CASSLALRLAGRDEQFF. The rearrangement uses TRBV11-2 and TRBJ2-1; 11 nucleotides line up with TRBD2. Germline CDR1 reads SGHAT; CDR2 reads FQNNGV. The CDR3 sequence is 17 residues long. The ends lost 1 base at V and 8 bases at J; junction bases unmatched: 10.

The V gene is TRBV7-2, the J gene TRBJ2-1; 8 nucleotides agree with TRBD1. The CDR3 length is 16 residues. With V trimmed by 1 base and J by 9 bases, 11 bases remained unmatched. Germline CDR1 reads SGHTA; CDR2 reads FQGNSA. The CDR3 protein is CASSLGTGRGLSEQFF. CDR3 nucleotides: TGTGCCAGCAGCTTAGGAACAGGCAGGGGGCTCAGTGAGCAGTTCTTC.

This clonotype was seen many times. V is TRBV3-1 and J is TRBJ1-1, with 7 bases matching TRBD1. V gave up 4 bases and J gave up 4 bases; unmatched junction bases: 12. CDR3 length: 16 amino acids. The germline V gene encodes CDR1 LGHDT and CDR2 YNNKEL (reference sequence). DNA of the CDR3: TGTGCCAGCAGCCCATTATCGGGGCAGGGGGTCACTGAAGCTTTCTTT. This encodes CASSPLSGQGVTEAFF. Complete variable domain (other parts from reference TRBV3-1 and TRBJ1-1): DTAVSQTPKYLVTQMGNDKSIKCEQNLGHDTMYWYKQDSKKFLKIMFSYNNKELIINETVPNRFSPKSPDKAHLNLHINSLELGDSAVYFCASSPLSGQGVTEAFFGQGTRLTVV.

This clonotype showed up many times. The V call is TRBV12-3 or TRBV12-4, the J call TRBJ2-4, with TRBD2 matching 10 bases. This CDR3 has 19 residues. V lost 3 bases to trimming and J lost 3 bases; unmatched junction nucleotides: 14. The CDR3, as DNA: TGTGCCAGCAGTTTCACCCGCGGACTAGCGGAGGGAGGCAAAAACATTCAGTACTTC. It is translated as CASSFTRGLAEGGKNIQYF.

This clonotype appeared a few times. V usage is TRBV5-1 and J usage is TRBJ2-4; D gene ambiguous. The ends were cut back, 4 bases at V and 1 base at J, with 18 bases in the middle. Germline V CDR1 and CDR2: SGHRS, YFSETQ. There are 17 residues in the CDR3. The CDR3 nucleotides are TGCGCCAGCAGCCCCACCTCCGGAGAAAGTGCCAAAAACATTCAGTACTTC. It is translated as CASSPTSGESAKNIQYF.

This clonotype was observed many times. The chain carries TRBV27 and TRBJ1-5, with D perhaps TRBD1 (5 bases). The CDR3 has 15 amino acids. Trimming removed 6 bases at V and 5 bases at J, with 17 bases between. CDR1 and CDR2 from the germline V gene are MNHEY and SMNVEV (reference sequence). The chain's CDR3 is CASRLVGVLDQPQHF. The CDR3 DNA reads TGTGCCAGCAGACTAGTGGGGGTTCTAGATCAGCCCCAGCATTTT.

This clonotype was observed at least ten times. The genes are TRBV11-2 and TRBJ1-6; the match to TRBD1 covers 7 bases. The V and J ends lost 3 bases and 7 bases, in that order; junction bases with no gene match: 12. The CDR3 extends over 17 amino acids. Germline CDR1 reads SGHAT; CDR2 reads FQNNGV. CDR3 residues: CASSFGGLTGRNSPLHF. The CDR3 DNA is TGTGCCAGCAGCTTCGGGGGGTTGACAGGGAGGAATTCACCCCTCCACTTT.

In its sample, this clonotype was seen once. A clone one base away is much larger, so this may be a read error. The V call is TRBV7-9, the J call TRBJ2-1; D gene ambiguous. Germline V gene data show CDR1 as SEHNR and CDR2 as FQNEAQ (reference sequence). The CDR3 sequence is 15 residues long. This CDR3 is CASSLGDRVYNEQCF. The CDR3 DNA follows: TGTGCCAGCAGCTTAGGAGATCGGGTTTACAATGAGCAGTGCTTC.

This clonotype was counted many times. CDR3 region: CAISERVGYTF. CDR3 sequence (DNA): TGTGCCATCAGTGAAAGGGTTGGCTACACCTTC. This chain uses TRBV10-3 with TRBJ1-2, with D unresolved. CDR1 ENHRY and CDR2 SYGVKD come from the germline V gene. The ends were cut back, 3 bases at V and 7 bases at J, with 6 bases in the middle. The CDR3 is 11 amino acids.

This clonotype has only a few counts. The chain recombines TRBV5-6 with TRBJ1-2, with 9 nucleotides matching TRBD1. CDR3 length: 14 amino acids. Unmatched junction bases numbered 3, after V lost 1 base and J lost 5 bases. Germline CDR1 is SGHDT and CDR2 is YYEEEE. CDR3 nucleotides: TGTGCCAGCAGCTTGAGGGGACAGGGTTATGGCTACACCTTC. Amino acids: CASSLRGQGYGYTF.

To note about this clonotype: Given a much more abundant clone one base away, this may be a read error. In DNA form, the CDR3 reads TGTGCCAGTAGTATAGTCCAAACCGGGGCCTACGTGCAGTACTTC. This encodes CASSIVQTGAYVQYF. This sequence joins TRBV19 and TRBJ2-7; tentatively, D is TRBD1 or TRBD2 (5 bases each). Germline lookup yields CDR1 LNHDA and CDR2 SQIVND (reference sequence). The CDR3 sequence is 15 residues long. Using reference TRBV19 and TRBJ2-7 for the parts outside the CDR3, the full variable domain is DGGITQSPKYLFRKEGQNVTLSCEQNLNHDAMYWYRQDPGQGLRLIYYSQIVNDFQKGDIAEGYSVSREKKESFPLTVTSAQKNPTAFYLCASSIVQTGAYVQYFGPGTRLTVT.

This clonotype was detected many times. The chain couples TRBV30 to TRBJ1-1; a weak D match, TRBD1 (6 bases). Germline CDR1 and CDR2: GTSNPN and SVGIG (reference sequence). V lost 4 bases and J lost 8, with 11 bases in between. The CDR3 has 11 residues. The CDR3, as DNA: TGTGCCTGGACTTTAGGGACAGAAGCTTTCTTT. Its protein is CAWTLGTEAFF.

This clonotype was observed many times. The genes are TRBV9 and TRBJ2-1, with 7 bases fitting TRBD2. The CDR3 totals 15 residues. Germline V gene data show CDR1 as SGDLS and CDR2 as YYNGEE. V lost 1 base to trimming and J lost 2 bases; unmatched junction nucleotides: 3. The CDR3 DNA is TGTGCCAGCAGCGTAAGCGGGGACGCCTACAATGAGCAGTTCTTC. It translates to CASSVSGDAYNEQFF.

The gene calls are TRBV29-1 and TRBJ2-2; D is possibly TRBD2 (6 bases). V shed 7 bases and J shed 2 bases, with 17 bases lying between them. Per germline, CDR1 SQVTM and CDR2 ANQGSEA. This CDR3 has 15 amino acids. In DNA form, the CDR3 reads TGCAGCGCCCGCCCGGGGGACGTTAACACCGGGGAGCTGTTTTTT. Protein: CSARPGDVNTGELFF.

The chain links TRBV7-9 to TRBJ1-3; 7 bases match TRBD1. Germline V CDR1 and CDR2: SEHNR, FQNEAQ (reference sequence). This CDR3 is built from 13 residues. V shed 2 bases and J 8 bases; nucleotides not matched to a gene: 3. CDR3 region: CASSLIGGYTIYF. The DNA of the CDR3 is TGTGCCAGCAGCTTAATAGGGGGCTACACCATATATTTT.

The chain couples TRBV20-1 to TRBJ1-2; unclear D gene. This CDR3 contains 13 residues. V was pared by 6 bases and J by 2 bases, with 13 bases between. The germline V gene encodes CDR1 DFQATT and CDR2 SNEGSKA (reference sequence). CDR3 sequence (DNA): TGCAGTGCCTCCCCTGACAAAAACTATGGCTACACCTTC. Its protein is CSASPDKNYGYTF.

This clonotype appeared many times. DNA of the CDR3: TGTGCCAGCAGTTTGAGGTCACGGGATGAGCAGTTCTTC. Amino acid sequence: CASSLRSRDEQFF. This chain links TRBV12-3 or TRBV12-4 with TRBJ2-1; D is ambiguous. Trimming stripped 3 bases from V and 8 bases from J, with 11 bases between. The CDR3 contains 13 residues.

The chain is built from TRBV7-8 and TRBJ2-5; perhaps TRBD2 as D (6 bases). The J call may be faulty, since TRBJ2-1 better matches the DNA end. Germline values: CDR1 SGHVS, CDR2 FQNEAQ. The CDR3 covers 15 residues. For the CDR3, the DNA is TGTGCCAGCAGCTTTTCCGGGACTGGGTACAATGAGCAGTTCTTC. Encoded protein: CASSFSGTGYNEQFF.

This clonotype came up many times. V usage is TRBV9 and J usage is TRBJ2-2, with D possibly matching TRBD1 (5 bases). V lost 0 bases to trimming and J lost 4 bases, with 16 bases between them. From germline, CDR1 is SGDLS and CDR2 YYNGEE. This CDR3 contains 17 residues. CDR3 protein: CASSVGQRSLFTGELFF. CDR3 DNA sequence: TGTGCCAGCAGCGTAGGACAGCGCTCGTTGTTCACCGGGGAGCTGTTTTTT.

This clonotype was seen at least ten times. The gene calls are TRBV7-9 and TRBJ2-7; D might be TRBD1 (6 bases). The CDR3 contains 17 residues. Germline CDR1 is SEHNR and CDR2 is FQNEAQ (reference sequence). V shed 5 bases and J shed 3 bases, with 23 bases lying between them. The CDR3 nucleotides are TGTGCCAGCAGCGCGCCGGGACACGTCGTGAATGACTACGAGCAGTACTTC. Amino acid sequence: CASSAPGHVVNDYEQYF.

This clonotype was detected ten times or more. The chain employs TRBV7-2 and TRBJ2-5, with TRBD2 matching over 10 bases. The CDR3 totals 16 residues. Germline CDR1 SGHTA, CDR2 FQGNSA. The V segment lost 3 bases and the J segment 3 bases; nucleotides outside the gene matches: 7. CDR3 DNA sequence: TGTGCCAGCAGCTTTAGCGGGAGGAGGCGGGAAGAGACCCAGTACTTC. This gives the protein CASSFSGRRREETQYF.

This clonotype showed up just a few times. This chain uses TRBV10-2 with TRBJ1-1; TRBD1 might be the D (6 bases). The V and J ends lost 9 bases and 10 bases respectively, with 24 bases between them. The CDR3 has 14 residues. The germline gives CDR1 WSHSY, CDR2 SAAADI. The CDR3 bases are TGCGCCAGTTCCGCCGAGGGACATCCGCGGGGAGCTTTCTTT. As protein: CASSAEGHPRGAFF.

The genes are TRBV19 and TRBJ1-1; D is perhaps TRBD1 (5 bases). V shed 7 bases and J shed 1 base, with 10 bases lying between them. The V gene's germline CDR1 is LNHDA and CDR2 SQIVND (reference sequence). The CDR3 runs 13 residues. The CDR3 DNA follows: TGTGCCAGTAAGGACACTTGGAACACTGAAGCTTTCTTT. It encodes CASKDTWNTEAFF.